This T cell receptor beta chain was sequenced in a study of blood T cell repertoires in COVID-19. Study summary: The samples span acute and convalescent COVID-19 from the United States, Italy and Spain. The analysed material was cDNA or gDNA that came from T cells, B-cell-depleted T cells, or PBMCs.

Patients of the Seattle cohort, enrolled during active infection, were followed longitudinally. Original methodology: Reference gene primer amplification in the assay estimated nucleated cell counts. The protocol was immunoSEQ multiplex PCR, while the TCRdb copy is restricted to in-frame clones and leaves out a portion. V, J and clone size are taken as reported in that table, and D and trimming were inferred from the DNA itself. The sample comprises some 330,000 clones, over 85% of which are singletons, and 1.5% to 2% rests with the top ten. Germline CDR1 reads MNHNY; CDR2 reads SVGAGI (reference sequence). Trimming removed 5 bases from V and 11 bases from J, with 18 bases in between. This CDR3 contains 13 residues.

The sequenced material came from peripheral blood. This TCR came from a woman aged 25 to 45 with COVID-19, enrolled during active disease. J is TRBJ1-1 and V is TRBV6-6; D is uncertain. The CDR3 loop reads CASSDTSRRPAFF. DNA of the CDR3: TGTGCCAGCAGTGATACTTCCCGGAGGCCGGCTTTCTTT.